The T cell receptor beta chain under discussion was sequenced for a study of T cell responses to AZD1222 COVID-19 vaccine. Study-wide points: Donors were mostly white British, more females; clonal diversity possibly underestimated. At study baseline, merely five or six AZD1222 recipients were seropositive.

TCRdb's table, derived via immunoSEQ multiplex PCR, lists solely in-frame clones and lacks some. The sample carries about 150,000 clones, over 75% recorded once. This CDR3 spans 12 amino acids. Germline V gene lookup returns CDR1 SNHLY and CDR2 FYNNEI. V gave up 6 bases and J gave up 5 bases, with 8 bases separating them. With respect to this clone: The antigen remains undetermined.

The source was peripheral blood, collected on day 0 of AZD1222 vaccination. The sequence came from an adult in good health. V and J are TRBV2 and TRBJ2-1; unclear D gene. This CDR3 reads CASSEPNNEQFF. CDR3 nucleotides: TGTGCCAGCAGCGAACCTAACAATGAGCAGTTCTTC.